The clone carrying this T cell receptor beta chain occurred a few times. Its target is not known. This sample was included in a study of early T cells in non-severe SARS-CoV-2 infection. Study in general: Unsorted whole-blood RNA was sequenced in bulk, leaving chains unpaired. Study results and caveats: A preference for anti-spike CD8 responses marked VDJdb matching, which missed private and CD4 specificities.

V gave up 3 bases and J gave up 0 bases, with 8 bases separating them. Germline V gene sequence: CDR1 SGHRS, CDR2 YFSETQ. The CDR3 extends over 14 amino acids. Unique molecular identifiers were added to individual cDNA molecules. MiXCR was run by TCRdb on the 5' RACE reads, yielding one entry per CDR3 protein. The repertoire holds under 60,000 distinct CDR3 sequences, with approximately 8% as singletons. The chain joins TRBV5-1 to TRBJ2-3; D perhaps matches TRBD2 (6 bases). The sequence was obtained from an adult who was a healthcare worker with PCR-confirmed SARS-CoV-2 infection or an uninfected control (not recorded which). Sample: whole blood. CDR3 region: CASSSGTSTDTQYF. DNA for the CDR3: TGCGCCAGCAGCTCGGGGACTAGCACAGATACGCAGTATTTT.